This passage covers 24 T cell receptor beta chains from one sample sequenced in a study of blood T cell repertoires in COVID-19. Clones were sequenced by immunoSEQ multiplex PCR, and TCRdb holds only the in-frame ones, with some missing. The repertoire holds approximately 220,000 clones, with roughly 90% as singletons. The sequencing sample was made of PBMCs or T cells enriched from blood (not recorded which). The source is a woman aged 35 to 49 with acute COVID-19.

Only a few counts were recorded for this clone. The CDR3 region is CASSQGGYSGANVLTF. CDR3 DNA: TGTGCCAGCAGCCAAGGAGGGTATTCTGGGGCCAACGTCCTGACTTTC. The V gene is TRBV14, the J gene TRBJ2-6; maybe TRBD2 (5 bases). V was shortened by 1 base and J by 1 base, with 8 bases between the two germline ends. Germline V gene lookup returns CDR1 SGHDN and CDR2 FVKESK. This CDR3 spans 16 amino acids.

The V gene is TRBV27, the J gene TRBJ2-3, with a weak D call TRBD2 (6 bases). CDR1 is MNHEY and CDR2 is SMNVEV in the germline V gene (reference sequence). The CDR3 totals 15 residues. Trimming left V 6 bases short and J 5 bases short, with 18 bases between. The DNA of the CDR3 is TGTGCCAGCAGGGGGAGGACACCGGGTCAAGATACGCAGTATTTT. It is translated as CASRGRTPGQDTQYF.

This chain links TRBV7-9 with TRBJ1-1; no definite D call. Trimming took 10 bases from V and 5 from J, leaving 8 bases between them. This CDR3 is built from 10 residues. Germline V gene lookup returns CDR1 SEHNR and CDR2 FQNEAQ (reference sequence). The DNA for the CDR3 is TGTGCCATCGGGGTGACTGAAGCTTTCTTT. Translating gives CAIGVTEAFF. Full variable domain (outside the CDR3, taken from reference TRBV7-9 and TRBJ1-1): DTGVSQNPRHKITKRGQNVTFRCDPISEHNRLYWYRQTLGQGPEFLTYFQNEAQLEKSRLLSDRFSAERPKGSFSTLEIQRTEQGDSAMYLCAIGVTEAFFGQGTRLTVV.

The chain uses TRBV7-9 and TRBJ2-5; no clear D gene. CDR1 is SEHNR, CDR2 FQNEAQ, per germline (reference sequence). The CDR3 runs 13 residues. The DNA for the CDR3 is TGTGCTCAGGAAGACGCAGACAAAGAGACCCAGTACTTC. The encoded protein is CAQEDADKETQYF.

Here the CDR3 DNA reads TGTGCCACCAGCACTGGGATACAGGGTCGACCCGGGGAGCTGTTTTTT. It yields the protein CATSTGIQGRPGELFF. The chain carries TRBV15 and TRBJ2-2; D possibly corresponds to TRBD1 (6 bases). Trimming removed 4 bases at V and 6 bases at J, with 18 bases between. The CDR3 is 16 residues long. Germline V lookup: CDR1 LNHNV, CDR2 YYDKDF (reference sequence).

The gene calls are TRBV6-5 and TRBJ1-1; tentatively, D is TRBD1 (5 bases). Germline V gene data show CDR1 as MNHEY and CDR2 as SVGAGI. The CDR3 runs 13 residues. Trimming pared 6 bases from V and 11 bases from J, leaving 19 bases between. CDR3 DNA: TGTGCCAGCAGCAAGGTCAGGGCGAGTGACGCTTTCTTT. Translation: CASSKVRASDAFF.

The chain joins TRBV11-3 to TRBJ2-2, with D possibly being TRBD1 (6 bases). The V end was cut by 1 base, the J end by 5 bases, with 11 bases between. CDR1 and CDR2 from the germline V gene are SGHNT and YENEEA. CDR3 length: 15 residues. The CDR3 region has the DNA TGTGCCAGCAGCTTAGGCCCAGGGGTTACCGGGGAGCTGTTTTTT. It translates to CASSLGPGVTGELFF. Full variable domain (remainder filled in from reference TRBV11-3 and TRBJ2-2): EAGVVQSPRYKIIEKKQPVAFWCNPISGHNTLYWYLQNLGQGPELLIRYENEEAVDDSQLPKDRFSAERLKGVDSTLKIQPAELGDSAVYLCASSLGPGVTGELFFGEGSRLTVL.

The chain employs TRBV5-4 and TRBJ2-2; 12 nucleotides match TRBD1. Germline CDR1 and CDR2: SGHNT and YYREEE (reference sequence). The CDR3 runs 17 residues. J lost 2 bases, V lost 5 bases, and 7 bases had no gene match. The CDR3 loop reads CASRIRDRGLNTGELFF. Written as DNA, the CDR3 is TGTGCCAGCAGGATCCGGGACAGGGGGCTTAACACCGGGGAGCTGTTTTTT.

The chain uses TRBV4-1 and TRBJ1-5; D is unresolved. Deletions cut 1 base from V and 4 bases from J, with 8 bases between. CDR1 MGHRA and CDR2 YSYEKL come from the germline V gene. The CDR3 has 14 residues. CDR3 sequence (DNA): TGCGCCAGCAGCCAAGTCCGGTTGAATCAGCCCCAGCATTTT. This translates into CASSQVRLNQPQHF.

The chain employs TRBV6-1 and TRBJ2-1; TRBD1 might be the D (6 bases). CDR1 and CDR2 from the germline V gene are MNHNS and SASEGT. The V gene lost 2 bases and the J gene lost 12 bases, with 14 bases spanning the gap. CDR3 length: 13 amino acids. DNA for the CDR3: TGTGCCAGCAGTGAATCGCTTAAGGGGGTGCAGTTCTTC. Its protein product is CASSESLKGVQFF.

The gene calls are TRBV6-5 and TRBJ2-2; the D gene is possibly TRBD2 (5 bases). V was trimmed by 3 bases and J by 1 base, leaving 12 bases between them. Germline CDR1 MNHEY, CDR2 SVGAGI. The CDR3 is 16 amino acids. The CDR3 reads CASSYQPRGNTGELFF. CDR3 DNA: TGTGCCAGCAGTTATCAGCCTCGGGGGAACACCGGGGAGCTGTTTTTT.

This clone was picked up one time. This rearrangement joins TRBV19 to TRBJ1-1; 7 bases match TRBD1. Germline V lookup: CDR1 LNHDA, CDR2 SQIVND (reference sequence). The CDR3 has 14 amino acids. V shed 4 bases and J 1 base; nucleotides not matched to a gene: 3. This chain's CDR3 is CASSSRDRNTEAFF. CDR3 sequence (DNA): TGTGCCAGTAGTAGCCGGGACAGGAACACTGAAGCTTTCTTT.

This clone was seen more than once but under ten times. The rearrangement uses TRBV29-1 and TRBJ1-1, with 7 bases lining up with TRBD1. The CDR3 totals 16 residues. Germline CDR1 is SQVTM and CDR2 is ANQGSEA. The V and J ends lost 2 bases and 5 bases, in that order; junction bases with no gene match: 14. CDR3 amino acids: CSVEIRLAGQLTEAFF. The DNA for the CDR3 is TGCAGCGTTGAAATTCGGCTCGCGGGACAGCTAACTGAAGCTTTCTTT.

V is TRBV5-1 and J is TRBJ1-1; D is possibly TRBD1 (6 bases). Germline V gives CDR1 SGHRS, CDR2 YFSETQ. The CDR3 loop spans 14 amino acids. Trimming pared 4 bases from V and 1 base from J, leaving 11 bases between. CDR3 sequence: CASSRQDSNTEAFF. CDR3 sequence (DNA): TGCGCCAGCAGCCGACAGGACTCGAACACTGAAGCTTTCTTT.

V is TRBV9 and J is TRBJ2-1, with a weak D call TRBD1 (6 bases). The germline V and J ends were trimmed by 4 bases and 4 bases, with 12 bases remaining between them. The CDR3 has 14 residues. Germline V CDR1 and CDR2: SGDLS, YYNGEE. CDR3 DNA: TGTGCCAGCAGCCCCGAGACAGGTTACAATGAGCAGTTCTTC. Translating gives CASSPETGYNEQFF. The whole variable domain, filled in from reference TRBV9 and TRBJ2-1, reads DSGVTQTPKHLITATGQRVTLRCSPRSGDLSVYWYQQSLDQGLQFLIQYYNGEERAKGNILERFSAQQFPDLHSELNLSSLELGDSALYFCASSPETGYNEQFFGPGTRLTVL.

The gene calls are TRBV7-9 and TRBJ1-1, with 12 bases matching TRBD1. Germline V gene data show CDR1 as SEHNR and CDR2 as FQNEAQ (reference sequence). The CDR3 has 17 residues. V lost 2 bases and J lost 1; bases outside the gene matches: 5. The DNA of the CDR3 is TGTGCCAGCAGCTTATGGGGACAGGGGGCTAAGAACACTGAAGCTTTCTTT. Protein: CASSLWGQGAKNTEAFF.

The CDR3 sequence is CASSERDRGVRNYGYTF. CDR3 coding DNA: TGTGCCAGCAGCGAGAGGGACAGGGGTGTTAGAAACTATGGCTACACCTTC. The chain carries TRBV9 and TRBJ1-2, with 10 bases lining up with TRBD1. V lost 3 bases to trimming and J lost 2 bases; unmatched junction nucleotides: 10. CDR3 size: 17 residues. Germline CDR1 is SGDLS and CDR2 is YYNGEE.

J is TRBJ2-5 and V is TRBV14; D is perhaps TRBD1 (5 bases). Germline lookup yields CDR1 SGHDN and CDR2 FVKESK. Between the trimmed V and J ends, which lost 4 bases and 2 bases, there was a span of 14 bases. The CDR3 has 15 residues. CDR3 nucleotides: TGTGCCAGCAGCCCGCGGAGCAGGGCTCAAGAGACCCAGTACTTC. Its translation is CASSPRSRAQETQYF.

This chain links TRBV9 with TRBJ2-7; D possibly corresponds to TRBD2 (5 bases). Germline V CDR1 and CDR2: SGDLS, YYNGEE. The CDR3 spans 14 residues. With 1 base removed from V and 3 bases from J, the gap between germline ends came to 11 bases. CDR3 sequence reads: CASSVTDGDYEQYF. The CDR3 DNA is TGTGCCAGCAGCGTAACCGACGGGGACTACGAGCAGTACTTC.

In this sample, this clone turned up once. This chain uses TRBV25-1 with TRBJ1-5; D uncertain. Trimming cost V 6 bases and J 4 bases, with 7 bases left between them. Per the germline V gene, CDR1 is MGHDK and CDR2 is SYGVNS. This CDR3 comprises 12 residues. The CDR3 region is CASSATNQPQHF. The CDR3 DNA sequence: TGTGCCAGCAGCGCCACAAATCAGCCCCAGCATTTT.

This chain uses TRBV7-9 with TRBJ2-5; TRBD2 matches 13 bases. The ends lost 4 bases at V and 4 bases at J; junction bases unmatched: 6. In germline, CDR1 is SEHNR, CDR2 FQNEAQ (reference sequence). The CDR3 has 16 amino acids. CDR3 nucleotides: TGTGCCAGCAGCTCCACTAGCGGGGGGGCCGGAGAGACCCAGTACTTC. Protein sequence: CASSSTSGGAGETQYF.

This chain uses TRBV7-3 with TRBJ1-1; D perhaps matches TRBD1 (5 bases). CDR1 and CDR2 from the germline V gene are SGHTA and FQGTGA. Deletions cut 5 bases from V and 5 bases from J, with 15 bases between. The CDR3 length is 14 residues. CDR3 nucleotide sequence: TGTGCCAGCAGCCCCTGGGGGGGTCGGACTGAAGCTTTCTTT. It specifies CASSPWGGRTEAFF.

Comment on this clone: Distinct nucleotide sequences in the sample also encode this CDR3. The rearrangement joins TRBV6-5 to TRBJ1-1; the D is unclear. V shed 3 bases and J shed 1 base, with 6 bases lying between them. CDR3 length: 13 residues. Germline lookup yields CDR1 MNHEY and CDR2 SVGAGI. Here the CDR3 DNA reads TGTGCCAGCAGTTATGAGAGGAACACTGAAGCTTTCTTT. Translating gives CASSYERNTEAFF.

The chain carries TRBV2 and TRBJ1-2, with D unclear. Germline V CDR1 and CDR2: SNHLY, FYNNEI. With 7 bases removed from V and 8 bases from J, the gap between germline ends came to 11 bases. The CDR3 has 11 residues. The CDR3 DNA reads as TGTGCCAGCAATCAGGTTGCGGGCTACACCTTC. It yields the protein CASNQVAGYTF.